This T cell receptor (beta chain) was recovered during a study of cytomegalovirus exposure and HLA in healthy donors listed by TCRdb under 2017. Some background on the complete study: An earlier analysis of some 500 of the donors reported more than 250 Gb of sequence data and some 100 million unique TCR beta sequences from 150 million to 200 million T cells. To predict cytomegalovirus infection status, the study brought together high-throughput TCR immunosequencing, statistical association of individual TCRs with disease status, and machine learning. HLA typing covered class I and class II loci at four-digit resolution. All discovery cohort repertoires had been generated using a single sequencing platform. Along with the approximately 670-subject first cohort, a separate validation cohort of 120 different subjects was used. Genome-wide SNP genotypes for about three fifths of the 666 donors were used in a later genetic analysis, which treated that subset as a discovery cohort. The study aimed to test whether cataloging public T cell receptors could reveal signatures of past pathogen exposure. The number of typed donors differed by locus: about 629-630 for A, B, C, DRB1 and DQB1; 522 for DQA1; approximately 600 for DPA1; and roughly 490 for DPB1. In an earlier analysis of around 540 of the donors, high-throughput TCR beta sequencing was used to judge whether each TCR beta V gene segment behaved as functional or pseudogenic. Among about 400 genotyped donors of the cohort, an average of approximately 220,000 unique TCR beta nucleotide sequences was sequenced per donor, of which roughly 17% were non-productive. The genetic ancestry cluster associated with self-reported Caucasian donors included over 80% of the roughly 390 genotyped donors. Approximately 300 gigabases of sequencing data and around 85 million unique TCR sequences made up an early release that covered roughly 670 HLA-typed donors. Because of strong linkage in the cohort, four or five DR-DQ haplotypes were treated as single units for association and clustering. In a later analysis, previously published TCR beta repertoires from 670 or so donors were re-analyzed and high-resolution HLA genotyping was added so that TCR occurrence patterns could be studied. Alongside the repertoire data, information on donor age, sex, ethnicity and CMV serostatus was compiled. The later analysis used no new phenotypic data to find candidate immune exposures, relying instead on TCR beta sequences and their occurrence across donors. The study profiled the T cell repertoires of hundreds of subjects by immunosequencing and related them to cytomegalovirus serostatus. General findings and caveats noted by the study authors: Because some donors lacked HLA typing at each locus, the association tests relied only on the typed subset. Broadly in line with IMGT annotations, most TCR beta V segments showed up in productive rearrangements about 90% or about 30% of the time in an earlier analysis of approximately 640 of the donors. When HLA alleles, especially DR and DQ, strongly co-occurred, attributing TCR associations to individual alleles was difficult. Only TCR beta chains were sequenced in this cohort, and the absence of alpha or paired-chain data limited detectable features. The study listed over 150 TCR beta chains as associated with cytomegalovirus. Correlated functional status among segregating V segments might reflect linkage disequilibrium, but an unknown experimental factor could not be ruled out. According to a later analysis, most CMV-associated TCR beta chains appeared to be HLA-restricted, and the HLA associations seemed to be driven largely by CMV exposure. According to a later analysis, TCR association rates differed among HLA loci, with DRB1 alleles showing the most associated TCRs and HLA-C alleles showing the fewest. V-gene and J-gene trimming of TCR beta chains was associated with a missense DCLRE1C variant in a later genetic analysis, and the association was replicated in an independent cohort. In a later genetic analysis, fewer N-insertions in productive TCRs were reported among donors in an Asian-associated ancestry cluster than the approximately 710-donor mean. In a later analysis, 15,000 to 20,000 TCR beta sequences were associated with specific HLA alleles at a false discovery rate of 0.05. A group of highly shared sequence variants was considered likely to be a technical artifact of the sequencing pipeline. Because counts were too low, about 15 rarely observed V segments, including chromosome 9 orphons, were left out of the earlier analysis of 587 of the donors. Across donors, most TCR sequences were observed very rarely, whereas some public TCRs were present in many individuals. A further reported finding was that TCR beta sequences accurately predicted the HLA-A and HLA-B alleles for most subjects in the first cohort. For the cohort, immune exposure information was limited to CMV serostatus. Some IMGT-functional V segments, including TRBV6-2 and TRBV6-3, could not be distinguished by the 87-base-pair reads and were therefore excluded. The authors suggested that the approach could potentially be generalized to other disease states and immunological phenotypes. Cytomegalovirus status was reported to be diagnosed by the classifier with high specificity and sensitivity in both the original and validation cohorts. In vitro tests confirmed that a few of the cytomegalovirus-associated TCR beta chains recognize cytomegalovirus antigens. Compared with equally common non-associated chains, HLA-associated TCR beta chains in a later analysis were more clonally expanded and had lower generation probabilities. Roughly uniform sequencing depth across donors was assumed in presence/absence analyses, although this assumption may not hold. Several of the top co-occurrence clusters appeared to be linked to parvovirus B19, influenza, CMV and Epstein-Barr virus, according to a later analysis.

Libraries came from the immunoSEQ multiplex PCR assay. The multiplex PCR relied on a mix of 60 forward primers for TCR Vbeta segments and 13 reverse primers for TCR Jbeta segments. A multiplex PCR assay on genomic DNA amplified the CDR3 region of rearranged TCR beta genes. The Illumina HiSeq System was used to sequence the amplified TCR beta libraries as 87-base-pair reads. As for how the authors treated the data: A later analysis tallied 75 million to 95 million unique TCR beta chains across the 666 repertoires, and 10 million to 11 million of those chains were shared by two or more donors. A nearest-neighbor algorithm error-corrected the raw reads and collapsed the reads into unique sequences, merging closely related sequences to remove PCR and sequencing errors. To assign V, D and J gene segments, CDR3 sequences were aligned to IMGT reference sequences. For a sequence to be retained, at least a six-nucleotide match to both a V gene segment and a J gene segment was required. Rearrangements were called productive when the CDR3 lacked stop codons and stayed in frame with V and J; all others were non-productive. CDR3 was defined by IMGT convention, running from the second conserved V-encoded cysteine to the conserved J-encoded phenylalanine. The earlier analysis of some 550 of the donors excluded any sequence lacking an unambiguous match to a single V gene segment. An earlier analysis of 587 of the donors classified V segments as functional when productive rearrangements were above 56.7% and as segregating when the standard deviation between donors was above 5%. A statistical classification framework was developed to diagnose cytomegalovirus status using the catalog of TCR beta chain sequences. In a later analysis, TCR nucleotide sequences were compared against IMGT/GENE-DB human TR gene sequences so that V and J genes could be assigned. The TCRdist pipeline was used in a later analysis to assign CDR3 sequences and most-parsimonious VDJ recombination scenarios. A later analysis defined each TCR beta chain by its CDR3 amino acid sequence plus V-gene family, and excluded reads lacking a unique V-gene family. As a way to deal with suspected cross-contamination and a sequencing artifact, a later analysis dropped approximately 570 nucleotide sequences that were highly shared and had low generation probability. In a later analysis, a clonal expansion index was calculated for each public chain from normalized within-repertoire ranks of inferred template counts. A later analysis computed generation probabilities with a VDJ recombination model fitted to out-of-frame rearrangements, and checked the results against IGoR. A later analysis scored TCR-TCR, TCR-HLA and TCR-CMV co-occurrence with hypergeometric tests, applying a repertoire-size bias correction to TCR pairs. False discovery rates were estimated in a later analysis by permuting HLA or CMV assignments 20 times. A later analysis grouped co-occurring TCRs with DBSCAN, adding TCRdist sequence similarity when clustering within HLA-allele-positive subsets. Co-occurrence clustering excluded repertoires with fewer than 30,000 or more than 120,000 public chains, plus five with anomalous nucleotide sharing. TCRdb obtained this table from immuneACCESS and retained in-frame rearrangements with V and J assigned. These tables miss some clones; where compared with another copy, unresolved V genes account for less than half of the shortfall, and the remainder is unexplained. V and J calls and clone size come straight from that table; D and trimming were deduced from the DNA. This sample is represented by around 130,000 clones; about 79% of them were singletons. The ten largest make up around 3% of the sample.

For this clone: Its antigen has not been determined. The record has no base qualities; no much larger clone is one base away.

The CDR3 numbers 15 residues from cysteine through phenylalanine. The kept DNA is CDR3 alone, 45 bases in frame from the first base. V and J lose 5 bases and 0 bases, and a span of 12 bases separates them. CDR1 is given as SGHTA and CDR2 as FQGTGA, both from the germline V gene. The cohort comprised 710 or so healthy bone marrow donors. At the time of sampling, all cohort members were nominally healthy, though unrecorded immune exposures were likely present. The donor was CMV seropositive and was included in the group of approximately 310 seropositive cohort members. A peripheral blood sample was provided by each donor, and peripheral blood mononuclear cells were used for TCR beta sequencing. Genomic DNA was extracted from the blood cell samples with the Qiagen DNeasy Blood Extraction Kit.

Recombination joined TRBV7-3 with TRBJ2-3; a tentative D match to TRBD1 spans 5 bases. This sequence was found in a woman aged 18-29 years in good health and CMV-seropositive. Specimen: PBMCs. The CDR3 in this case is CASSDRDSSTDTQYF. Read as DNA, the sequence is TGTGCCAGCAGCGACAGAGACTCTAGCACAGATACGCAGTATTTT.